One sample yielded the 20 T cell receptor beta chains listed below, sequenced in a study of CD8+CD57+ T cells in acquired aplastic anemia (dated by TCRdb to 2017 to 2018). The patients picked for sequencing were ones in whom flow cytometry had shown an expansion of CD8+CD57+ cells. Sequencing relied on an Illumina HiSeq 2000. Genomic DNA served as template for TCR beta VDJ combination and CDR3 sequence profiling. In TCRdb, the public reads were trimmed at Q25 with fastp and aligned with MiXCR, with productive beta chains retained. Rows are unified per CDR3 protein, each entry keeping the most common DNA and genes. This sample lists 150,000 to 170,000 distinct CDR3 sequences; about 54% were detected once. Together, the top ten hold about an eighth of the sample. Sequencing input: sorted CD4+, CD8+, or CD8+CD57+ T cells (not recorded which) from PBMCs. The receptors here all came from a human donor with aplastic anemia.

V gene TRBV9 combines with J gene TRBJ2-2; 8 bases agree with TRBD1. CDR1 and CDR2 from the germline V gene are SGDLS and YYNGEE. V shed 9 bases, J shed 1 base, and the junction held 2 bases outside the gene matches. The CDR3 is 13 amino acids. The CDR3 bases are TGTGCCACCGGGACAGGGAACACCGGGGAGCTGTTTTTT. Translation gives CATGTGNTGELFF.

The genes are TRBV29-1 and TRBJ2-1; D is undetermined. This CDR3 spans 14 amino acids. In germline, CDR1 is SQVTM, CDR2 ANQGSEA. V was shortened by 3 bases and J by 3 bases, with 12 bases between the two germline ends. CDR3 region: CSVDALEVYNEQFF. The CDR3 DNA reads as TGCAGCGTTGATGCGTTGGAAGTCTACAATGAGCAGTTCTTC.

The chain links TRBV7-2 to TRBJ2-5; no clear D. Germline loops: CDR1 SGHTA, CDR2 FQGNSA. CDR3 length: 13 residues. V was cut by 4 bases and J by 2 bases, with 8 bases left in between. CDR3 in amino acids: CASSSQRQETQYF. The CDR3 DNA is TGTGCCAGCAGCTCACAGAGACAAGAGACCCAGTACTTC.

The J gene is TRBJ1-5, the V gene TRBV19; D unclear. The V gene lost 9 bases and the J gene lost 12 bases, with 21 bases spanning the gap. CDR1 is LNHDA, CDR2 SQIVND, per germline (reference sequence). CDR3 length: 13 amino acids. CDR3 in amino acids: CASASGWGAHQHF. CDR3 sequence (DNA): TGTGCCAGCGCGTCCGGATGGGGTGCGCACCAGCATTTT.

This chain joins TRBV29-1 and TRBJ1-2; TRBD1 aligns across 8 bases. The CDR3 covers 14 residues. V gave up 8 bases and J gave up 0 bases; unmatched junction bases: 8. CDR1 and CDR2 from the germline V gene are SQVTM and ANQGSEA. The CDR3 sequence: CSTDRGETNYGYTF. As DNA, the CDR3 is TGCAGCACTGACAGGGGCGAAACTAACTATGGCTACACCTTC.

The chain has TRBV9 and TRBJ2-1, with D perhaps TRBD1 or TRBD2 (5 bases each). V was trimmed by 7 bases and J by 4 bases, leaving 15 bases between them. The V gene's germline CDR1 is SGDLS and CDR2 YYNGEE. The CDR3 has 14 residues. The CDR3 bases are TGTGCCAGCGGTACCGGGACGGATTACAATGAGCAGTTCTTC. This codes for CASGTGTDYNEQFF.

This clonotype showed up just a few times. J is TRBJ1-4 and V is TRBV2, with TRBD1 identical over 9 bases. CDR1 is SNHLY, CDR2 FYNNEI, per germline. V dropped 7 bases and J dropped 4; count of bases not matched to a gene: 7. There are 15 residues in the CDR3. The CDR3, as DNA: TGTGCCAGCAAAACAGGGGGCGAAGGTAATGAAAAACTGTTTTTT. It specifies CASKTGGEGNEKLFF.

At least ten counts were recorded for this clonotype. The rearrangement links TRBV29-1 to TRBJ2-7; D may be TRBD2 (5 bases). CDR1 is SQVTM, CDR2 ANQGSEA, per germline. V was pared by 1 base and J by 2 bases, with 6 bases between. The CDR3 loop spans 12 amino acids. CDR3 bases: TGCAGCGTTGAAGGGGAGACCTACGAGCAGTACTTC. Its translation is CSVEGETYEQYF.

This clonotype appeared once. The chain links TRBV19 to TRBJ2-5, with a possible D match to TRBD2 (5 bases). Deletions cut 4 bases from V and 0 bases from J, with 9 bases between. The CDR3 is 14 residues long. Germline V gives CDR1 LNHDA, CDR2 SQIVND (reference sequence). This chain's CDR3 is CASSKRLNQETQYF. CDR3 nucleotides: TGTGCCAGTAGTAAACGACTAAACCAAGAGACCCAGTACTTC.

CDR3 DNA: TGTGCCAGCAGTGAAGCGCATGGGGGAGGGATATTGGCCAACAATGAGCAGTTCTTC. Protein product: CASSEAHGGGILANNEQFF. The V call is TRBV2, the J call TRBJ2-1; TRBD2 matches at 7 bases. The germline gives CDR1 SNHLY, CDR2 FYNNEI. This CDR3 is built from 19 residues. V lost 0 bases, J lost 5 bases, and 16 bases stayed unmatched.

This clonotype was counted only a few times. The chain links TRBV9 to TRBJ2-1; TRBD2 matches at 14 bases. The junction had 20 bases not matched to a gene; V was cut back by 3 bases and J by 9 bases. Germline V lookup: CDR1 SGDLS, CDR2 YYNGEE. There are 20 residues in the CDR3. The CDR3 coding sequence is TGTGCCAGCAGCGCGCGACTAGCGGGGGGGGCTTCCCCCTTCAATAGTGAGCAGTTCTTC. Translated, it gives CASSARLAGGASPFNSEQFF.

On this clonotype: This may come from a read error, since a much larger clone is one base off. The chain uses TRBV4-1 and TRBJ1-2; the D gene is possibly TRBD1 (5 bases). The V and J ends lost 0 bases and 7 bases respectively, with 12 bases between them. Germline CDR1 and CDR2: MGHRA and YSYEKL. This CDR3 has 14 amino acids. CDR3 sequence (DNA): TGCGCCAGCAGCCAAGAGCGGGGCCTCTGTGGCTACACCTTC. Its protein is CASSQERGLCGYTF.

The CDR3 coding sequence is TGTGCCAGCAGTGAAGGGAGCTCTGGAAACACCATATATTTT. Encoded protein: CASSEGSSGNTIYF. This chain joins TRBV2 and TRBJ1-3; no definite D call. Trimming removed 1 base at V and 0 bases at J, with 4 bases between. This CDR3 has 14 residues. Germline V gene lookup returns CDR1 SNHLY and CDR2 FYNNEI.

This clonotype has a handful of counts. The chain couples TRBV29-1 to TRBJ2-7; D is uncertain. The length of the CDR3 is 11 residues. Trimming removed 5 bases at V and 6 bases at J, with 11 bases between. In germline, CDR1 is SQVTM, CDR2 ANQGSEA. This CDR3 is CSVPLYGEQYF. In nucleotides, the CDR3 is TGCAGCGTTCCTTTGTACGGCGAGCAGTACTTC.

This clonotype appeared many times. The rearrangement joins TRBV7-3 to TRBJ2-2, with TRBD2 identical over 11 bases. CDR1 SGHTA and CDR2 FQGTGA come from the germline V gene. The CDR3 totals 16 residues. J gave up 7 bases and V 6 bases, and 10 bases lay outside the gene matches. CDR3 in DNA: TGTGCCAGCAGGCCACCACTAGCGGGGGTGCACGGGGAGCTGTTTTTT. This translates into CASRPPLAGVHGELFF.

This rearrangement joins TRBV19 to TRBJ2-7, with D tentatively TRBD1 or TRBD2 (6 bases each). From germline, CDR1 is LNHDA and CDR2 SQIVND (reference sequence). The CDR3 sequence is 13 residues long. V was trimmed by 0 bases and J by 8 bases, leaving 11 bases between them. Here the CDR3 reads CASSIDRGDKQYF. The CDR3, as DNA: TGTGCCAGTAGTATAGATCGCGGGGACAAGCAGTACTTC.

This rearrangement joins TRBV29-1 to TRBJ2-7; D call uncertain. V dropped 0 bases and J dropped 3 bases, with 3 bases sitting between them. The CDR3 length is 11 residues. The V gene's germline CDR1 is SQVTM and CDR2 ANQGSEA. DNA for the CDR3: TGCAGCGTTGAAGATGTCTACGAGCAGTACTTC. Translation: CSVEDVYEQYF.

This sequence joins TRBV7-8 and TRBJ1-2; TRBD1 aligns across 8 bases. V gave up 1 base and J gave up 2 bases; unmatched junction bases: 3. The length of the CDR3 is 15 residues. The germline gives CDR1 SGHVS, CDR2 FQNEAQ. Written as DNA, the CDR3 is TGTGCCAGCAGCTTAGGGACAGGGTCAAACTATGGCTACACCTTC. Translation gives CASSLGTGSNYGYTF.

This clonotype was picked up a small number of times. The rearrangement joins TRBV2 to TRBJ1-6; 8 bases agree with TRBD1. This CDR3 region has 12 residues. The V and J ends lost 6 bases and 11 bases, in that order; junction bases with no gene match: 3. The germline V gene has CDR1 SNHLY and CDR2 FYNNEI. The CDR3 sequence is CASRGTGTPLHF. CDR3 in DNA: TGTGCCAGCAGGGGGACAGGTACACCCCTCCACTTT.

This clonotype was observed a single time. This may stem from a read error, because a much larger clone lies one nucleotide away. V gene TRBV6-1 combines with J gene TRBJ1-1; D possibly corresponds to TRBD1 (5 bases). Germline CDR1 and CDR2: MNHNS and SASEGT. CDR3 length: 15 residues. This chain's CDR3 is CASVGAGLVGTDAFF. DNA for the CDR3: TGTGCCAGCGTCGGGGCAGGGTTGGTTGGCACTGATGCTTTCTTT.